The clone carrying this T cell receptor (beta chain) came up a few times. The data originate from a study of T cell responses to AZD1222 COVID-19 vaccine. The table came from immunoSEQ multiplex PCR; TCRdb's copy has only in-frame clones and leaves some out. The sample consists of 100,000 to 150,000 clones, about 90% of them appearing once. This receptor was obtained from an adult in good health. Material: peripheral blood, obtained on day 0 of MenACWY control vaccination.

The chain's CDR3 is CASSPLEDGHYEQYF. For the CDR3, the DNA is TGTGCCAGCAGCCCCCTTGAGGACGGCCACTACGAGCAGTACTTC. The V gene is TRBV5-5, the J gene TRBJ2-7; unclear D gene. V was pared by 4 bases and J by 3 bases, with 17 bases between. The CDR3 is made up of 15 amino acids. CDR1 is SGHKS and CDR2 is YYEKEE in the germline V gene (reference sequence).